This TCR beta chain was sequenced for a study of cytomegalovirus exposure and HLA in healthy donors. Overall study results and limits: Researchers counted over 150 TCR beta chains as cytomegalovirus-associated. In a later analysis, DRB1 alleles had the most associated TCRs; HLA-C alleles the fewest. The HLA-A and HLA-B alleles of most subjects were reportedly predicted accurately from TCR beta sequences. Some V segments could not be told apart, so they were left out, TRBV6-2 and TRBV6-3 among them.

This clone has only a few counts. What it recognizes is unknown. 60 Vbeta and 13 Jbeta primers were used in PCR. Here immunoSEQ multiplex PCR was the method, and the copy in TCRdb shows in-frame clones only, minus some. The sample comprises about 140,000 clones, approximately 82% of which are singletons, and around 3.4% rests with the top ten. The trim removed 5 bases at V and 4 bases at J, leaving 6 bases unmatched. From germline, CDR1 is MNHEY and CDR2 SVGAGI. CDR3 size: 15 residues. The gene calls are TRBV6-5 and TRBJ2-3; the match to TRBD2 covers 10 bases. This TCR came from a man in his forties in good health and CMV-seronegative. Sequencing input: PBMCs. The CDR3 nucleotides are TGTGCCAGCAGTGGCTTAGCGGGGGGCCCAGATACGCAGTATTTT. Amino acids: CASSGLAGGPDTQYF.